The next 5 T cell receptor beta chains were all read from a single sample in a study of cytomegalovirus exposure and HLA in healthy donors. TCRdb's table, derived via immunoSEQ multiplex PCR, lists solely in-frame clones and lacks some. The top ten hold around 27% of the sample, which has some 130,000 clones, approximately 84% seen once. Sequences were obtained from PBMCs. The receptor source for this set is a man aged 25-45 years in good health and CMV-seropositive.

This chain connects TRBV5-6 to TRBJ2-1; 9 bases agree with TRBD1. The CDR3 spans 15 residues. V shed 6 bases, J shed 5 bases, and the junction held 9 bases outside the gene matches. Germline V CDR1 and CDR2: SGHDT, YYEEEE. CDR3 loop: CASISGTGSHNEQFF. The DNA of the CDR3 is TGTGCCAGCATTTCCGGGACAGGGTCCCACAATGAGCAGTTCTTC.

J is TRBJ2-5 and V is TRBV12-5; 13 bases are shared with TRBD2. Trimming cost V 4 bases and J 6 bases; bases outside gene matches: 8. Germline V gene sequence: CDR1 LGHNT, CDR2 FRNRAP. CDR3 length equals 16 residues. CDR3 amino acids: CASGSYGLAGVKTQYF. The CDR3 DNA reads TGTGCTAGTGGTTCTTACGGACTAGCGGGGGTAAAGACCCAGTACTTC.

This clone showed up just a few times. V is TRBV25-1 and J is TRBJ1-6, with 9 bases matching TRBD1. The V and J ends lost 6 bases and 9 bases, in that order; junction bases with no gene match: 6. The CDR3 is 14 residues long. Germline values: CDR1 MGHDK, CDR2 SYGVNS. The CDR3 DNA is TGTGCCAGCAGGTGGGACAGGGAATCTTCACCCCTCCACTTT. Protein: CASRWDRESSPLHF.

The J gene is TRBJ2-6, the V gene TRBV9; possible D gene TRBD1, 5 bases. Trimming removed 0 bases at V and 0 bases at J, with 7 bases between. There are 16 residues in the CDR3. The germline CDR1 and CDR2 sequences are SGDLS and YYNGEE. CDR3: CASSVEGPSGANVLTF. Here the CDR3 DNA reads TGTGCCAGCAGCGTAGAGGGGCCCTCTGGGGCCAACGTCCTGACTTTC.

This sequence joins TRBV7-9 and TRBJ2-7; 8 bases are shared with TRBD1. V shed 6 bases and J 4 bases; nucleotides not matched to a gene: 8. There are 14 residues in the CDR3. In germline, CDR1 is SEHNR, CDR2 FQNEAQ (reference sequence). The CDR3 is CASSYRTGQYEQYF. CDR3 DNA: TGTGCCAGCAGTTATCGGACAGGGCAATACGAGCAGTACTTC.